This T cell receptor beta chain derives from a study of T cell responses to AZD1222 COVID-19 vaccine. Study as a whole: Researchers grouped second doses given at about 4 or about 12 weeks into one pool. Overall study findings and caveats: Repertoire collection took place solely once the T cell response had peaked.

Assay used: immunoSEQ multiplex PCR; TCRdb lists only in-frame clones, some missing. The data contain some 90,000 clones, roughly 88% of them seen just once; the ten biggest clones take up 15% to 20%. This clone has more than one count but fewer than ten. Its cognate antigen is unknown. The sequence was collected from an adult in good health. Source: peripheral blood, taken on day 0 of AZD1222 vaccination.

The CDR3 sequence is CATSDIQETQYF. CDR3 DNA: TGTGCCACCAGTGACATCCAAGAGACCCAGTACTTC. The rearrangement joins TRBV24-1 to TRBJ2-5; D gene unclear. The CDR3 is made up of 12 amino acids. V dropped 4 bases and J dropped 1 base, with 3 bases sitting between them. In germline, CDR1 is KGHDR, CDR2 SFDVKD.